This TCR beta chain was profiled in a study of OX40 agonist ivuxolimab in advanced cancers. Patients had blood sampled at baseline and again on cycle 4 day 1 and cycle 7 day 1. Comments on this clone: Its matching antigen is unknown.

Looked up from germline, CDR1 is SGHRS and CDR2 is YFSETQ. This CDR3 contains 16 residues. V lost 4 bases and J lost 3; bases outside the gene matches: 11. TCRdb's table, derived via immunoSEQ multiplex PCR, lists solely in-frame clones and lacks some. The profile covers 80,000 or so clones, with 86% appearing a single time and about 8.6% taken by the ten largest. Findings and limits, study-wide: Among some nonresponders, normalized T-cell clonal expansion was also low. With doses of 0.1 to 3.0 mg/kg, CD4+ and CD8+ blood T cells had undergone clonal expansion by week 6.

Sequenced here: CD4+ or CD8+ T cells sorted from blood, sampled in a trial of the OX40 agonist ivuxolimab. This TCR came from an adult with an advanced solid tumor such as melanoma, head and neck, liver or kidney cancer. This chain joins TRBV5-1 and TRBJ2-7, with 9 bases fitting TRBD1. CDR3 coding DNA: TGCGCCAGCAGCCCAACGCCCGGGACAGGGATCTACGAGCAGTACTTC. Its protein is CASSPTPGTGIYEQYF. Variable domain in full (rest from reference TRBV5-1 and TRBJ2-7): KAGVTQTPRYLIKTRGQQVTLSCSPISGHRSVSWYQQTPGQGLQFLFEYFSETQRNKGNFPGRFSGRQFSNSRSEMNVSTLELGDSALYLCASSPTPGTGIYEQYFGPGTRLTVT.